The 6 T cell receptor beta chains below all came from one sample that was sequenced in a study of cytomegalovirus exposure and HLA in healthy donors. The data were produced by immunoSEQ multiplex PCR, yet TCRdb's version contains in-frame clones alone and is incomplete. The data hold tens of thousands of clones, with roughly 84% observed a single time. The source material was PBMCs. The source is a woman between 18 and 29 years old in good health and CMV-seropositive.

The V gene is TRBV7-9, the J gene TRBJ1-5, with D possibly TRBD1 on 5 matching bases. The CDR3 covers 15 residues. CDR1 and CDR2 (germline): SEHNR, FQNEAQ (reference sequence). Between the trimmed V and J ends, which lost 5 bases and 6 bases, there was a span of 17 bases. CDR3 in DNA: TGTGCCAGCAGCGTGACAGAGACACCTGGTCAGCCCCAGCATTTT. Translating gives CASSVTETPGQPQHF.

This chain joins TRBV27 and TRBJ2-7, with 8 bases identical to TRBD1. V shed 8 bases and J 3 bases; nucleotides not matched to a gene: 9. The CDR3 runs to 14 residues. CDR1 is MNHEY, CDR2 SMNVEV, per germline (reference sequence). CDR3 in DNA: TGTGCCAGCTGGGCCGGGACAGGACTCTACGAGCAGTACTTC. It is translated as CASWAGTGLYEQYF.

This clone was counted once. The chain couples TRBV29-1 to TRBJ2-7; perhaps TRBD1 as D (7 bases). The CDR3 is 16 residues long. Trimming removed 6 bases from V and 2 bases from J, with 23 bases in between. Per the germline V gene, CDR1 is SQVTM and CDR2 is ANQGSEA. The CDR3 protein is CSVNHQGGPGAYEQYF. The CDR3 DNA sequence: TGCAGCGTGAATCATCAGGGGGGCCCCGGCGCCTACGAGCAGTACTTC.

In this sample, this clone turned up a few times. The genes are TRBV5-1 and TRBJ2-3; 15 bases map to TRBD2. The CDR3 is 18 residues long. Germline trimming cut 2 bases from V and 3 bases from J; bases unmatched to any gene: 7. The germline V gene has CDR1 SGHRS and CDR2 YFSETQ. CDR3 sequence reads: CASSFGGTSGGSTDTQYF. The CDR3 DNA reads as TGCGCCAGCAGCTTTGGGGGGACTAGCGGGGGGTCGACAGATACGCAGTATTTT.

The chain uses TRBV6-5 and TRBJ1-5; TRBD1 matches at 7 bases. Trimming took 5 bases from V and 7 from J; bases not matched to a gene: 2. The CDR3 has 12 amino acids. The germline V gene encodes CDR1 MNHEY and CDR2 SVGAGI. CDR3 sequence (DNA): TGTGCCAGCAGTACAGGGGAGCAGCCCCAGCATTTT. Encoded protein: CASSTGEQPQHF.

The V and J genes are TRBV6-5 and TRBJ2-3; 7 bases map to TRBD2. CDR3 length equals 14 residues. Germline V gene data show CDR1 as MNHEY and CDR2 as SVGAGI. The V gene end was trimmed by 2 bases and the J gene end by 4 bases; junction bases not matched to a gene: 3. The CDR3 coding sequence is TGTGCCAGCAGTTACGTCCGGGGGGCAGATACGCAGTATTTT. Amino acids: CASSYVRGADTQYF.